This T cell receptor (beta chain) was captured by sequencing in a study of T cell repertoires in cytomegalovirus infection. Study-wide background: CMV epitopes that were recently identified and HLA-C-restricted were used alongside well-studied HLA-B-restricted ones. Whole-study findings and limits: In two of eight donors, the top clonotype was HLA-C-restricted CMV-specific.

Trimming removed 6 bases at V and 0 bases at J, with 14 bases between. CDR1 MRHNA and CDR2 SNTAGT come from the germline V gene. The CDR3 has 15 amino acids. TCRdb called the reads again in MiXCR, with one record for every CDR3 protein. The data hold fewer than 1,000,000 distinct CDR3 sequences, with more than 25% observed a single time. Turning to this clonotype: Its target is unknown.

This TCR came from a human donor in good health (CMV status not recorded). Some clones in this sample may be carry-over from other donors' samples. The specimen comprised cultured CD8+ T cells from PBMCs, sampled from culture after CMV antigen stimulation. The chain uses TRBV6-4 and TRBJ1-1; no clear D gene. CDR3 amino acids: CASREDEYMNTEAFF. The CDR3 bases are TGTGCCAGCAGGGAAGACGAGTACATGAACACTGAAGCTTTCTTT.